These 13 T cell receptor beta chains were sequenced from one sample in a study of T cells in Graves' hyperthyroidism and ophthalmopathy. Researchers took RNA transcripts and amplified the TCR beta CDR3 regions from them. The HTBI primer set served for first-round RT-PCR of the TCR CDR3. One entry per CDR3 protein, called by TCRdb with MiXCR from the multiplex PCR reads. Among roughly 630,000 distinct CDR3 sequences listed, 15% to 19% were seen once. Sequences were obtained from blood. The receptors shown here come from a woman between 25 and 40 years old with Graves' hyperthyroidism.

This clonotype was seen more than once but under ten times. This rearrangement joins TRBV19 to TRBJ2-3, with 9 bases identical to TRBD2. The CDR3 extends over 14 amino acids. V shed 10 bases and J 3 bases; nucleotides not matched to a gene: 8. The germline V gene has CDR1 LNHDA and CDR2 SQIVND (reference sequence). This CDR3 reads CATLAGAGTDTQYF. CDR3 in DNA: TGTGCCACCTTAGCGGGAGCGGGGACAGATACGCAGTATTTT.

This clonotype was detected many times. The chain is built from TRBV7-2 and TRBJ2-1, with unresolved D. The germline CDR1 and CDR2 sequences are SGHTA and FQGNSA. The CDR3 is 16 amino acids. V lost 2 bases to trimming and J lost 2 bases, with 13 bases between them. CDR3 nucleotides: TGTGCCAGCAGCTTAAATTTTCCAGGTCCCTACAATGAGCAGTTCTTC. Residues: CASSLNFPGPYNEQFF.

The V call is TRBV6-5, the J call TRBJ1-2; D gene uncertain. CDR3 size: 16 residues. Germline V lookup: CDR1 MNHEY, CDR2 SVGAGI. Trimming took off 3 bases at V and 4 bases at J, with 18 bases between the two ends. The CDR3 nucleotides are TGTGCCAGCAGTTATCTCGGTGGCCCCCTACTCTATGGCTACACCTTC. Protein sequence: CASSYLGGPLLYGYTF.

In this sample, this clonotype turned up many times. The chain has TRBV5-1 and TRBJ2-1; no clear D. CDR1 is SGHRS, CDR2 YFSETQ, per germline. V was trimmed by 0 bases and J by 4 bases, leaving 11 bases between them. The CDR3 consists of 15 residues. The CDR3 DNA is TGCGCCAGCAGCTTGGCCGGAAGGCAGTACAATGAGCAGTTCTTC. Its protein is CASSLAGRQYNEQFF.

There are many counts of this clonotype. The chain links TRBV7-2 to TRBJ2-1, with D unresolved. CDR3 length: 15 amino acids. The germline V and J ends were trimmed by 1 base and 6 bases, with 13 bases remaining between them. CDR1 and CDR2 from the germline V gene are SGHTA and FQGNSA. The CDR3 region is CASSLGSEQVNEQFF. CDR3 DNA sequence: TGTGCCAGCAGCTTAGGGTCCGAACAAGTCAATGAGCAGTTCTTC.

This chain uses TRBV19 with TRBJ2-3, with 8 bases that match TRBD2. This CDR3 has 14 residues. The V and J ends lost 6 bases and 0 bases, in that order; junction bases with no gene match: 2. CDR1 and CDR2 from the germline V gene are LNHDA and SQIVND (reference sequence). The CDR3 here is CASRTSASTDTQYF. The DNA for the CDR3 is TGTGCCAGTAGGACTAGCGCTAGCACAGATACGCAGTATTTT.

The chain has TRBV19 and TRBJ1-5; D is possibly TRBD1 (6 bases). CDR1 and CDR2 from the germline V gene are LNHDA and SQIVND (reference sequence). The CDR3 is 13 amino acids. Trimming left V 4 bases short and J 5 bases short, with 9 bases between. The CDR3 region has the DNA TGTGCCAGTAGTACCAGGACAGATCAGCCCCAGCATTTT. It codes for CASSTRTDQPQHF.

The chain recombines TRBV24-1 with TRBJ2-1; 10 bases line up with TRBD2. After removal of 8 bases from V and 3 bases from J, the junction contained 6 bases not matched to a gene. Germline CDR1 KGHDR, CDR2 SFDVKD. The CDR3 has 15 amino acids. CDR3 nucleotide sequence: TGTGCCACCAATCCCGGGACTAGCGACTACAATGAGCAGTTCTTC. This translates into CATNPGTSDYNEQFF.

This clonotype was counted ten times or more. The genes are TRBV27 and TRBJ1-5; D might be TRBD1 (6 bases). Germline CDR1 and CDR2: MNHEY and SMNVEV (reference sequence). This CDR3 has 16 amino acids. V lost 5 bases to trimming and J lost 0 bases, with 14 bases between them. CDR3 residues: CASSPRGGPSNQPQHF. As DNA, the CDR3 is TGTGCCAGCAGTCCCCGAGGGGGACCTAGCAATCAGCCCCAGCATTTT.

This clonotype was observed many times. V usage is TRBV12-3 or TRBV12-4 and J usage is TRBJ2-3; 7 positions agree with TRBD2. V shed 3 bases and J 7 bases; nucleotides not matched to a gene: 7. CDR3 length: 14 amino acids. The CDR3 DNA is TGTGCCAGCAGTTTGGGCGGACTAGTAAATACGCAGTATTTT. This translates into CASSLGGLVNTQYF.

Only a few counts were recorded for this clonotype. The chain carries TRBV12-3 or TRBV12-4 and TRBJ1-2, with 8 nucleotides matching TRBD1. J was trimmed by 7 bases and V by 6 bases; bases with no gene match: 7. The CDR3 is made up of 13 amino acids. The DNA for the CDR3 is TGTGCCAGCAGCCCCACCAGGGGGCTTGGCTACACCTTC. Translated: CASSPTRGLGYTF.

The CDR3 sequence is CSARDSLAASNTGELFF. In DNA form, the CDR3 reads TGCAGTGCTAGAGATTCCCTGGCCGCCTCGAACACCGGGGAGCTGTTTTTT. The chain couples TRBV20-1 to TRBJ2-2; no reliable D call. The CDR3 totals 17 residues. Germline lookup yields CDR1 DFQATT and CDR2 SNEGSKA (reference sequence). V was cut by 0 bases and J by 0 bases, with 14 bases left in between.

The chain recombines TRBV6-1 with TRBJ2-1, with unresolved D. Germline V gene lookup returns CDR1 MNHNS and CDR2 SASEGT. Trimming shortened V by 6 bases and J by 15 bases, and 12 bases separated the two germline ends. This CDR3 is built from 10 residues. The CDR3 spells CASRRRFPFF. CDR3 sequence (DNA): TGTGCCAGCAGACGAAGGTTCCCGTTCTTC.